These T cell receptor beta chains were read from a single sample in a study of T cells in Graves' hyperthyroidism and ophthalmopathy. TCRdb re-derived calls from the multiplex PCR reads in MiXCR, one entry per CDR3 protein. The sample gives about 740,000 distinct CDR3 sequences, 14% of which show up once; approximately 10% is in the top ten. The source material was blood. The receptors come from a woman under 30 with Graves' hyperthyroidism. Each CDR3 is given with its conserved first and last residue. A D gene is named only where the DNA matches it firmly. Clone size appears in some rows only: once, few, many, or a class for an expanded clone.

CDR3aa	CDR3nt	abundance	d_gene	j_gene	v_gene
CAWIGDHADTQYF	TGTGCCTGGATTGGGGACCACGCAGATACGCAGTATTTT	many	NA	TRBJ2-3	TRBV30
CASSPYSGSPYNEQFF	TGTGCCAGCAGCCCTTATAGCGGGAGCCCCTACAATGAGCAGTTCTTC	NA	TRBD2	TRBJ2-1	TRBV3-1
CASSLRSQRLYNEQFF	TGTGCCAGCAGTTTAAGGAGTCAGCGTCTGTACAATGAGCAGTTCTTC	few	NA	TRBJ2-1	TRBV12-3/TRBV12-4
CASSFPLRDTQYF	TGTGCCAGCAGCTTTCCTCTTCGGGACACGCAGTATTTT	many	NA	TRBJ2-3	TRBV5-6
CASSNTRTEAFF	TGTGCCAGCTCAAACACGAGAACTGAAGCTTTCTTT	many	NA	TRBJ1-1	TRBV18
CASRQGNGKLFF	TGTGCCAGTAGACAGGGGAATGGAAAACTGTTTTTT	NA	TRBD1	TRBJ1-4	TRBV6-2/TRBV6-3
CASSFTTGMDTEAFF	TGTGCCAGCAGCTTTACGACAGGGATGGACACTGAAGCTTTCTTT	NA	TRBD1	TRBJ1-1	TRBV12-3/TRBV12-4
CASSPSGSEAFF	TGTGCCAGCAGCCCGTCAGGGTCTGAAGCTTTCTTT	many	NA	TRBJ1-1	TRBV7-6
CSARDLNRGSTEAFF	TGCAGTGCTAGAGATCTAAACAGGGGATCTACTGAAGCTTTCTTT	many	TRBD1	TRBJ1-1	TRBV20-1
CATSDSQPTENTGELFF	TGTGCCACCAGTGATTCTCAACCGACGGAGAACACCGGGGAGCTGTTTTTT	few	NA	TRBJ2-2	TRBV24-1
CASSPYLANTEAFF	TGTGCCAGCAGCCCTTATCTCGCGAACACTGAAGCTTTCTTT	many	NA	TRBJ1-1	TRBV14
CASSQDWDTNYGYTF	TGCGCCAGCAGCCAAGACTGGGACACCAACTATGGCTACACCTTC	many	NA	TRBJ1-2	TRBV4-3
CASSESLEAEAFF	TGCGCCAGCAGTGAGTCCCTCGAAGCTGAAGCTTTCTTT	few	NA	TRBJ1-1	TRBV10-1
CSVEGSSYEQYF	TGCAGCGTTGAAGGGAGCTCCTACGAGCAGTACTTC	NA	NA	TRBJ2-7	TRBV29-1
CASSLRTSGSGDTQYF	TGTGCCAGCTCACTTAGGACTAGCGGGAGTGGAGATACGCAGTATTTT	many	TRBD2	TRBJ2-3	TRBV18
CASSFVHLNTEAFF	TGTGCCAGCAGCTTTGTACACTTGAACACTGAAGCTTTCTTT	many	NA	TRBJ1-1	TRBV11-2
CASSLGDTLSYEQYF	TGTGCCAGCAGTTTAGGGGACACCCTCTCCTACGAGCAGTACTTC	many	NA	TRBJ2-7	TRBV28
CASSFRTGGVNEQFF	TGTGCCAGCAGCTTTAGAACGGGAGGGGTGAATGAGCAGTTCTTC	few	TRBD2	TRBJ2-1	TRBV7-9
CSARAATGVAYNVQFF	TGCAGTGCTAGAGCCGCAACAGGGGTAGCCTACAATGTGCAGTTCTTC	NA	TRBD1	TRBJ2-1	TRBV20-1
CASSLIGTGIDGYTF	TGTGCCAGCAGCTTAATTGGGACAGGTATTGACGGCTACACCTTC	NA	TRBD1	TRBJ1-2	TRBV7-9
CAWSVGGRNEQYF	TGTGCCTGGAGTGTGGGGGGGAGGAACGAGCAGTACTTC	NA	TRBD2	TRBJ2-7	TRBV30
CASSFQADGFNTQYF	TGTGCCAGCAGCTTTCAAGCGGACGGCTTCAATACGCAGTATTTT	many	NA	TRBJ2-3	TRBV7-2
CASSFLNLNTEAFF	TGTGCCAGCAGCTTCCTCAATCTAAACACTGAAGCTTTCTTT	many	NA	TRBJ1-1	TRBV7-2
CATSRVPRGNTIYF	TGTGCCACCAGCAGAGTCCCCCGGGGAAACACCATATATTTT	few	NA	TRBJ1-3	TRBV15
CASSLSGTETQYF	TGTGCCAGCAGCTTGTCAGGGACAGAGACCCAGTACTTC	many	NA	TRBJ2-5	TRBV7-6
CASSPRREGSSYGYTF	TGTGCCAGCAGTCCCCGTCGAGAGGGAAGTAGCTATGGCTACACCTTC	NA	NA	TRBJ1-2	TRBV6-1
CASRGRQSYNEQFF	TGTGCCAGTAGGGGCCGACAGTCCTACAATGAGCAGTTCTTC	NA	NA	TRBJ2-1	TRBV19
CASSPYVNEKLFF	TGTGCCAGCAGCCCCTACGTTAATGAAAAACTGTTTTTT	few	NA	TRBJ1-4	TRBV7-2
CASSPGTGTLNTEAFF	TGCGCCAGCAGCCCCGGGACAGGTACTCTGAACACTGAAGCTTTCTTT	NA	TRBD1	TRBJ1-1	TRBV4-3
CASSPGQRDQETQHF	TGTGCCAGCAGCCCGGGACAGAGAGACCAAGAGACCCAGCACTTC	NA	TRBD1	TRBJ2-5	TRBV3-1
CASKVLGGSQETQYF	TGTGCCAGTAAGGTTCTCGGGGGCTCCCAGGAGACCCAGTACTTC	few	NA	TRBJ2-5	TRBV19
CATSDPTVPNYGYTF	TGTGCCACCAGTGACCCTACCGTACCAAACTATGGCTACACCTTC	many	NA	TRBJ1-2	TRBV24-1
CASSLSGRAADTQYF	TGCGCCAGCAGCTTGAGTGGGAGGGCCGCAGATACGCAGTATTTT	few	TRBD2	TRBJ2-3	TRBV5-1
CAIRAGDTQYF	TGTGCCATCAGGGCGGGAGATACGCAGTATTTT	many	NA	TRBJ2-3	TRBV10-3
CASSDWVSYNEQFF	TGCGCCAGCAGTGACTGGGTGTCCTACAATGAGCAGTTCTTC	many	NA	TRBJ2-1	TRBV10-2
CASSQHRAGETQYF	TGCGCCAGCAGCCAGCACAGGGCTGGGGAGACCCAGTACTTC	many	NA	TRBJ2-5	TRBV4-3
CATKSEQAYEQYF	TGTGCCACCAAGAGTGAACAGGCCTACGAGCAGTACTTC	few	NA	TRBJ2-7	TRBV2
CSVKGASGSYEQYF	TGCAGTGTAAAGGGGGCTAGCGGTTCCTACGAGCAGTACTTC	few	NA	TRBJ2-7	TRBV20-1
CASSQESSGSGANVLTF	TGTGCCAGCAGCCAAGAATCCTCTGGCTCTGGGGCCAACGTCCTGACTTTC	many	NA	TRBJ2-6	TRBV3-1
CASSFLVGGEQYF	TGTGCCAGCAGTTTTCTCGTTGGGGGCGAGCAGTACTTC	many	NA	TRBJ2-7	TRBV2
CASSPLRDRRNQPQHF	TGTGCCAGCAGCCCCCTCCGGGACAGGAGGAATCAGCCCCAGCATTTT	many	TRBD1	TRBJ1-5	TRBV7-8
CASSSKTREPRFF	TGTGCCAGCAGCTCGAAGACCCGGGAACCACGGTTCTTC	NA	NA	TRBJ2-1	TRBV7-9
CASSYSNTGDSRTYEQYF	TGTGCCAGCAGTTACTCGAATACAGGAGATTCCCGCACCTACGAGCAGTACTTC	many	NA	TRBJ2-7	TRBV6-2/TRBV6-3